The rows below give T cell receptor beta chains drawn from one sample of a study of T cell repertoires in cytomegalovirus infection. Each CDR3 protein gets one entry after TCRdb re-called the reads with MiXCR. This sample carries fewer than 850,000 distinct CDR3 sequences, around 29% of them seen once, and the ten largest clones take over 10%. The antigens of these receptors remain unknown. The sample consisted of cultured CD8+ T cells from PBMCs, taken from culture after CMV antigen stimulation. These receptors were obtained from a human donor in good health (CMV status not recorded). Some clones in this sample may be carry-over from other donors' samples. The CDR3 runs from the conserved cysteine through the conserved F or W. Each record gives: CDR3 protein, CDR3 DNA, clone size, V gene, J gene, D gene. A D gene is named only where the DNA matches it firmly. Some rows have no size entry. The others give once, few or many, or a class for an expanded clone.

CASSVDGGLMKTQYF	TGTGCCAGCAGCGTAGATGGGGGGCTGATGAAGACCCAGTACTTC	many	TRBV11-1	TRBJ2-5	NA
CASSFRPGQGNTGELFF	TGTGCCAGCAGCTTCCGACCGGGACAGGGGAACACCGGGGAGCTGTTTTTT	many	TRBV7-6	TRBJ2-2	TRBD1
CASGRGQGSYNEQFF	TGTGCTAGTGGTAGGGGACAGGGATCCTACAATGAGCAGTTCTTC	NA	TRBV12-5	TRBJ2-1	TRBD1
CASLPLSPGSPLHF	TGTGCCAGCCTCCCCCTCAGCCCGGGTTCACCCCTCCACTTT	NA	TRBV27	TRBJ1-6	NA
CASSGPDRVGEKLFF	TGTGCCAGCAGCGGGCCGGACAGGGTCGGTGAAAAACTGTTTTTT	NA	TRBV7-9	TRBJ1-4	TRBD1
CASSPRKGSDTQYF	TGTGCCAGCAGCCCTCGGAAGGGGTCTGATACGCAGTATTTT	many	TRBV7-6	TRBJ2-3	NA
CASSKRGGRGDYGYTF	TGTGCCAGCAGCAAAAGAGGCGGCAGGGGAGACTATGGCTACACCTTC	NA	TRBV11-3	TRBJ1-2	NA
CASSELGHTEAFF	TGTGCCAGCAGTGAGCTCGGGCATACTGAAGCTTTCTTT	few	TRBV25-1	TRBJ1-1	NA
CASSLVPASAYGYTF	TGTGCCAGCAGCTTAGTACCCGCGTCGGCGTATGGCTACACCTTC	NA	TRBV7-2	TRBJ1-2	NA
CASSWPGQGDTEAFF	TGTGCCAGCAGCTGGCCGGGACAGGGGGACACTGAAGCTTTCTTT	few	TRBV5-4	TRBJ1-1	TRBD1
CASSISGIGQPQHF	TGTGCCAGTAGTATTTCAGGGATCGGCCAGCCCCAGCATTTT	NA	TRBV19	TRBJ1-5	NA
CASRPRGGPNTGELFF	TGTGCCAGCAGACCCCGAGGGGGTCCGAACACCGGGGAGCTGTTTTTT	few	TRBV6-5	TRBJ2-2	NA
CASSEFKGSPYNSPLHF	TGTGCCAGCAGTGAATTTAAAGGGTCCCCCTATAATTCACCCCTCCACTTT	few	TRBV6-1	TRBJ1-6	NA
CASSAFREEGETQYF	TGTGCCAGCAGCGCCTTTAGGGAGGAGGGAGAGACCCAGTACTTC	NA	TRBV9	TRBJ2-5	NA
CASSPSTGPFNSPLHF	TGTGCCAGCAGTCCCTCAACCGGGCCGTTTAATTCACCCCTCCACTTT	NA	TRBV28	TRBJ1-6	NA
CASTQRGGNTEAFF	TGTGCCAGCACCCAAAGGGGGGGGAACACTGAAGCTTTCTTT	NA	TRBV27	TRBJ1-1	NA
CASSQDSGGMNTEAFF	TGCGCCAGCAGCCAAGATAGTGGGGGTATGAACACTGAAGCTTTCTTT	NA	TRBV4-1	TRBJ1-1	NA
CASSFLVQSTDTQYF	TGTGCCAGCAGTTTCCTTGTCCAGAGCACAGATACGCAGTATTTT	NA	TRBV6-2/TRBV6-3	TRBJ2-3	NA
CASSSKGLEHSYEQYF	TGTGCCAGCAGTTCCAAAGGGTTAGAACACTCCTACGAGCAGTACTTC	NA	TRBV6-6	TRBJ2-7	NA
CASSPPARKETQYF	TGTGCCAGCTCACCACCGGCCCGGAAAGAGACCCAGTACTTC	NA	TRBV18	TRBJ2-5	NA
CASSLADRGRDEQYF	TGTGCCAGCAGCTTAGCGGACAGGGGAAGAGACGAGCAGTACTTC	many	TRBV7-6	TRBJ2-7	TRBD1
CASSSLRQGGGNIQYF	TGTGCCAGCAGTTCCCTTCGACAGGGAGGGGGAAACATTCAGTACTTC	NA	TRBV6-6	TRBJ2-4	NA
CASSFNRVTGYTF	TGTGCCAGCAGTTTTAACAGGGTGACAGGCTACACCTTC	NA	TRBV12-3/TRBV12-4	TRBJ1-2	NA
CASKGARGTEAFF	TGTGCCAGCAAAGGGGCGCGAGGAACTGAAGCTTTCTTT	NA	TRBV25-1	TRBJ1-1	NA
CASSIRLLGTDTQYF	TGTGCCAGCAGCATCAGGCTTCTCGGCACAGATACGCAGTATTTT	few	TRBV7-2	TRBJ2-3	NA
CASSQGPYYGYTF	TGCGCCAGCAGCCAAGGCCCTTACTATGGCTACACCTTC	few	TRBV4-1	TRBJ1-2	NA
CASTQGAQTEAFF	TGTGCCAGCACTCAAGGGGCGCAGACTGAAGCTTTCTTT	NA	TRBV28	TRBJ1-1	NA
CASTGAELQPQHF	TGTGCCAGCACGGGCGCGGAACTTCAGCCCCAGCATTTT	NA	TRBV2	TRBJ1-5	NA
CAISALTMDKQETQYF	TGTGCCATCAGCGCCCTCACAATGGATAAACAAGAGACCCAGTACTTC	few	TRBV10-3	TRBJ2-5	NA
CASASGLAGWTYDNEQFF	TGTGCCAGCGCGTCGGGACTAGCGGGGTGGACTTACGACAATGAGCAGTTCTTC	many	TRBV9	TRBJ2-1	TRBD2
CASSYSSAAPQHF	TGTGCCAGCAGTTACTCATCGGCTGCGCCCCAGCATTTT	NA	TRBV6-6	TRBJ1-5	NA
CASRIGLAEVNEQFF	TGTGCCAGCAGAATAGGACTAGCGGAGGTGAATGAGCAGTTCTTC	few	TRBV6-5	TRBJ2-1	TRBD2
CASSLGGDLLYNEQFF	TGTGCCAGCAGCTTAGGAGGGGACTTACTCTACAATGAGCAGTTCTTC	few	TRBV11-2	TRBJ2-1	NA
CASSLGGQVSGTDTQYF	TGTGCCAGCAGCTTAGGGGGACAGGTGTCGGGCACAGATACGCAGTATTTT	NA	TRBV7-8	TRBJ2-3	TRBD1
CASSILGGTEQYF	TGTGCCAGTAGTATATTGGGAGGGACCGAGCAGTACTTC	few	TRBV19	TRBJ2-7	TRBD2
CAISEGRGNTEAFF	TGTGCCATCAGTGAAGGGCGAGGGAACACTGAAGCTTTCTTT	NA	TRBV10-3	TRBJ1-1	NA
CASSFRQVANTGELFF	TGTGCCAGCAGCTTTAGACAGGTTGCGAACACCGGGGAGCTGTTTTTT	NA	TRBV5-5	TRBJ2-2	NA
CATSDSGTSGGVGNIQYF	TGTGCCACCAGTGATTCTGGGACTAGCGGGGGGGTGGGAAACATTCAGTACTTC	NA	TRBV24-1	TRBJ2-4	TRBD2
CASSPPGRRLYGYTF	TGTGCCAGCTCACCACCGGGACGGAGGTTGTATGGCTACACCTTC	NA	TRBV18	TRBJ1-2	NA
CASSQYLSGSVTNTEAFF	TGTGCCAGCAGCCAATACCTCTCGGGGTCCGTGACGAACACTGAAGCTTTCTTT	many	TRBV14	TRBJ1-1	NA
CASSFVGPGPRTNEKLFF	TGTGCCAGCAGCTTCGTTGGGCCGGGGCCGCGAACTAATGAAAAACTGTTTTTT	few	TRBV11-2	TRBJ1-4	NA
CASSPESYRVYGPGELFF	TGCGCCAGCAGCCCAGAAAGCTACAGGGTGTATGGCCCCGGGGAGCTGTTTTTT	NA	TRBV5-1	TRBJ2-2	NA
CASSFQGRTPATNEKLFF	TGTGCCAGCAGCTTTCAGGGAAGGACCCCCGCAACTAATGAAAAACTGTTTTTT	NA	TRBV7-6	TRBJ1-4	NA
CASSLATGAPTDTQYF	TGTGCCAGCAGCTTAGCGACAGGGGCACCCACAGATACGCAGTATTTT	few	TRBV7-2	TRBJ2-3	TRBD1
CASSYSLAGGFNGELFF	TGTGCCAGCAGTTACTCACTTGCGGGGGGGTTTAACGGGGAGCTGTTTTTT	few	TRBV6-5	TRBJ2-2	TRBD2
CASCGGEGNTEAFF	TGCGCCAGCTGTGGGGGCGAGGGGAACACTGAAGCTTTCTTT	few	TRBV5-1	TRBJ1-1	NA
CASSDFFGNQPQHF	TGTGCCAGCAGTGATTTTTTCGGCAATCAGCCCCAGCATTTT	NA	TRBV6-1	TRBJ1-5	NA
CSANTRGAPETQYF	TGCAGTGCTAATACGCGGGGGGCCCCAGAGACCCAGTACTTC	NA	TRBV20-1	TRBJ2-5	TRBD2
CASSLASGVIEQFF	TGTGCCAGCAGCTTAGCGTCGGGGGTTATTGAGCAGTTCTTC	NA	TRBV7-9	TRBJ2-1	NA
CASSQGPGELFF	TGTGCCAGCAGTCAGGGGCCCGGGGAGCTGTTTTTT	NA	TRBV6-5	TRBJ2-2	NA
CASSQTTGTSNQPQHF	TGTGCCAGCAGTCAAACTACAGGGACGAGCAATCAGCCCCAGCATTTT	NA	TRBV6-2/TRBV6-3	TRBJ1-5	NA
CASRHLDWEGLETQYF	TGTGCCAGCAGGCATCTAGACTGGGAGGGCCTGGAGACCCAGTACTTC	NA	TRBV12-3/TRBV12-4	TRBJ2-5	TRBD2
CSVEDRISGANVLTF	TGCAGCGTCGAAGACAGGATCTCTGGGGCCAACGTCCTGACTTTC	NA	TRBV29-1	TRBJ2-6	NA
CASTLGGGHGYTF	TGTGCCAGCACCCTGGGAGGGGGCCATGGCTACACCTTC	NA	TRBV12-3/TRBV12-4	TRBJ1-2	TRBD1
CASSQRTYSSYEQYF	TGTGCCAGCAGTCAACGGACATATTCATCCTACGAGCAGTACTTC	NA	TRBV28	TRBJ2-7	NA
CASRQEVRIPYNEQFF	TGTGCCAGCAGGCAGGAAGTGAGGATCCCCTACAATGAGCAGTTCTTC	few	TRBV28	TRBJ2-1	NA
CASLGQAGQYGYTF	TGTGCCAGCTTAGGACAGGCGGGTCAATATGGCTACACCTTC	NA	TRBV27	TRBJ1-2	TRBD1